This T cell receptor (beta chain) comes out of a study of control samples from healthy donors and cancer patients. Method: immunoSEQ multiplex PCR; TCRdb's copy keeps in-frame clones and lacks some. Of 400,000 to 450,000 clones in the sample, approximately 92% were seen once. Input material: PBMCs. The TCR was taken from a man aged 35-49 years with head and neck cancer.

In nucleotides, the CDR3 is TGTGCCAGCAGTCCCAACCCGGCGGTTTACACCGGGGAGCTGTTTTTT. As protein: CASSPNPAVYTGELFF. The V call is TRBV28, the J call TRBJ2-2; unclear D gene. This CDR3 has 16 residues. Between the trimmed V and J ends, which lost 5 bases and 3 bases, there was a span of 16 bases. The germline V gene has CDR1 MDHEN and CDR2 SYDVKM.